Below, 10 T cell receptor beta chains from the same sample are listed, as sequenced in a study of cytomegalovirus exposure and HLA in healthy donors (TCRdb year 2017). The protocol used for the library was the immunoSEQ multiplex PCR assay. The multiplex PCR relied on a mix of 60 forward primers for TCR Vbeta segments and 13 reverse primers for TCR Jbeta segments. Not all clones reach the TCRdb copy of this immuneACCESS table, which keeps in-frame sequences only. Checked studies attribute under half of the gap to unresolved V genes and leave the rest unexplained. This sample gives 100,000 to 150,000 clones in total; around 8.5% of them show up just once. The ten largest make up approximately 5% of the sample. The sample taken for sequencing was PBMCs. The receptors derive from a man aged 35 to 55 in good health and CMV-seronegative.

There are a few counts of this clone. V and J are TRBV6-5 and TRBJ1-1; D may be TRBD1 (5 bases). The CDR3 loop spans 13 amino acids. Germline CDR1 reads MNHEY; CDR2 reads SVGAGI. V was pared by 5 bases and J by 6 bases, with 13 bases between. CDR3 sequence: CASSQKAGPEAFF. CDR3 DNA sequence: TGTGCCAGCAGTCAAAAAGCGGGGCCTGAAGCTTTCTTT.

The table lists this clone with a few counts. This CDR3 reads CASSFQGSVGELFF. In DNA, the CDR3 is TGTGCCAGCAGCTTTCAGGGGTCGGTCGGGGAGCTGTTTTTT. The chain employs TRBV11-3 and TRBJ2-2, with a possible D match to TRBD1 (6 bases). Germline loops: CDR1 SGHNT, CDR2 YENEEA. This CDR3 spans 14 amino acids. Between the trimmed V and J ends, which lost 3 bases and 7 bases, there was a span of 12 bases.

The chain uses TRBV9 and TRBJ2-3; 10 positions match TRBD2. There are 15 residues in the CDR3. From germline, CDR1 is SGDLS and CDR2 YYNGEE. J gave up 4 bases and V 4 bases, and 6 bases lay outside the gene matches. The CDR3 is CASSSGLAFPDTQYF. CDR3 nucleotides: TGTGCCAGCAGCTCGGGACTAGCGTTCCCAGATACGCAGTATTTT.

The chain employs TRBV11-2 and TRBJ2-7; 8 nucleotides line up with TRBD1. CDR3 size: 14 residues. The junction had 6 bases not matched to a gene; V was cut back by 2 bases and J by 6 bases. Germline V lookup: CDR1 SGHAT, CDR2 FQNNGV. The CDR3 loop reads CASSLPDREREQYF. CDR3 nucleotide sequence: TGTGCCAGCAGCTTACCGGACAGGGAGCGCGAGCAGTACTTC.

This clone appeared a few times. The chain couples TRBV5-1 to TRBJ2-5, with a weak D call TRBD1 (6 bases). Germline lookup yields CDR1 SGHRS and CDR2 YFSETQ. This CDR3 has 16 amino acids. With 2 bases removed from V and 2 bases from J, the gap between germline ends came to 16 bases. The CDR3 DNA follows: TGCGCCAGCAGCTTCCCACGGGACACCCTACAAGAGACCCAGTACTTC. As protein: CASSFPRDTLQETQYF.

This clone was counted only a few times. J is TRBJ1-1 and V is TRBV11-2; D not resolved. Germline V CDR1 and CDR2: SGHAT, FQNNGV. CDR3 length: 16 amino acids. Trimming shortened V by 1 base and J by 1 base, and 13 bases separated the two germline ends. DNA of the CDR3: TGTGCCAGCAGCTTAGGGAGGTTCAGGAGGAACACTGAAGCTTTCTTT. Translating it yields CASSLGRFRRNTEAFF.

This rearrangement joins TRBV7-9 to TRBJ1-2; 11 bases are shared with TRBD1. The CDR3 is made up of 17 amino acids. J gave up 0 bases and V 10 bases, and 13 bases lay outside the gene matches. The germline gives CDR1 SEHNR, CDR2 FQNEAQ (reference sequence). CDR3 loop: CATPRRGQGGTNYGYTF. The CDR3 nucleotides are TGTGCCACCCCGAGAAGGGGACAGGGGGGGACTAACTATGGCTACACCTTC.

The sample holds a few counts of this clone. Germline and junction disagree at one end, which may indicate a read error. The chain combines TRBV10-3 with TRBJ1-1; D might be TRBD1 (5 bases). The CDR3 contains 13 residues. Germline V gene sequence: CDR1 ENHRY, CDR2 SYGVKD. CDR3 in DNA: TGTGCCAGCAGTTGGGGGGACAACACTGAAGCTTTCTTT. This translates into CASSWGDNTEAFF.

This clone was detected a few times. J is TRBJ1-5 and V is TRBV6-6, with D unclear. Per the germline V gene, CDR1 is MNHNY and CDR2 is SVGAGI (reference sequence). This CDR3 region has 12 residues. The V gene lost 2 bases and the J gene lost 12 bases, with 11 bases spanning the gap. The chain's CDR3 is CASSYNQEGQHF. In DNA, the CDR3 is TGTGCCAGCAGTTACAACCAGGAGGGCCAGCATTTT.

CDR3 DNA: TGTGCCAGCAGCCCGGAGGGGCAGACCCAGTACTTC. Protein product: CASSPEGQTQYF. The V gene is TRBV4-2, the J gene TRBJ2-5; D perhaps matches TRBD2 (6 bases). The V gene lost 4 bases and the J gene lost 6 bases, with 9 bases spanning the gap. Germline CDR1 and CDR2: LGHNA and YNFKEQ. The CDR3 loop spans 12 amino acids.